The next 10 T cell receptor beta chains were all read from a single sample in a study of blood T cell repertoires in COVID-19. Using immunoSEQ multiplex PCR, the repertoire was profiled, and TCRdb retains in-frame clones only, with some absent. Found here are about 130,000 clones, about nine tenths of them singletons; the top ten hold roughly 5%. The sequenced sample consisted of peripheral blood. The receptors shown here come from a man aged 55 to 70 with COVID-19, enrolled during active disease.

The chain recombines TRBV7-9 with TRBJ1-2, with D perhaps TRBD1 (5 bases). With 2 bases removed from V and 3 bases from J, the gap between germline ends came to 7 bases. This CDR3 region has 13 residues. Germline V CDR1 and CDR2: SEHNR, FQNEAQ (reference sequence). CDR3 sequence: CASSLSGDYGYTF. CDR3 bases: TGTGCCAGCAGCTTATCGGGGGACTATGGCTACACCTTC.

The gene calls are TRBV4-3 and TRBJ1-1, with D unclear. Between the trimmed V and J ends, which lost 0 bases and 0 bases, there was a span of 11 bases. This CDR3 comprises 16 residues. Germline CDR1 is LGHNA and CDR2 is YSLEER. CDR3 residues: CASSQEGSGMNTEAFF. CDR3 nucleotides: TGCGCCAGCAGCCAAGAGGGGTCCGGGATGAACACTGAAGCTTTCTTT.

This clone appeared once. The chain links TRBV19 to TRBJ2-7; 14 nucleotides match TRBD2. The CDR3 consists of 17 residues. Trimming at V came to 7 bases and at J to 2 bases, leaving 10 bases not matched to a gene. Germline V gene sequence: CDR1 LNHDA, CDR2 SQIVND (reference sequence). CDR3 in amino acids: CASMGGTSGSRPYEQYF. The DNA of the CDR3 is TGTGCCAGTATGGGAGGGACTAGCGGGAGCCGACCCTACGAGCAGTACTTC.

The rearrangement joins TRBV10-3 to TRBJ2-1; 8 bases match TRBD2. There are 13 residues in the CDR3. CDR1 and CDR2 from the germline V gene are ENHRY and SYGVKD. V lost 6 bases to trimming and J lost 10 bases; unmatched junction nucleotides: 8. The CDR3 sequence is CAIRQRELGEQFF. CDR3 coding DNA: TGTGCCATCAGGCAGCGGGAGCTAGGCGAGCAGTTCTTC.

The chain links TRBV10-3 to TRBJ1-4; D unresolved. Germline CDR1 ENHRY, CDR2 SYGVKD. The CDR3 is made up of 12 amino acids. Trimming shortened V by 10 bases and J by 4 bases, and 10 bases separated the two germline ends. In DNA form, the CDR3 reads TGTGCCACCTCCGTGAGTAATGAAAAACTGTTTTTT. This encodes CATSVSNEKLFF.

This CDR3 reads CASSRGRSSYEQYF. As DNA, the CDR3 is TGTGCCAGCAGCCGCGGGAGGTCCTCCTACGAGCAGTACTTC. J is TRBJ2-7 and V is TRBV13; the match to TRBD2 covers 8 bases. V shed 5 bases and J 0 bases; nucleotides not matched to a gene: 3. CDR3 length: 14 amino acids. Germline CDR1 and CDR2: PRHDT and FYEKMQ (reference sequence).

The V gene is TRBV11-3, the J gene TRBJ2-1, with D uncertain. Trimming took 1 base from V and 6 from J, leaving 7 bases between them. Germline CDR1 reads SGHNT; CDR2 reads YENEEA. The CDR3 spans 13 residues. CDR3 sequence: CASSLGQANEQFF. In DNA form, the CDR3 reads TGTGCCAGCAGCTTAGGTCAGGCCAATGAGCAGTTCTTC.

The genes are TRBV10-1 and TRBJ2-1, with 9 bases fitting TRBD2. CDR1 and CDR2 (germline): WNHNN, SYGVQD (reference sequence). V lost 6 bases, J lost 4 bases, and 4 bases stayed unmatched. There are 14 residues in the CDR3. The CDR3 sequence: CASRASGNYNEQFF. In DNA form, the CDR3 reads TGCGCCAGCAGGGCTAGCGGGAATTACAATGAGCAGTTCTTC.

The chain links TRBV10-2 to TRBJ2-3; 8 nucleotides line up with TRBD2. Germline trimming cut 10 bases from V and 5 bases from J; bases unmatched to any gene: 8. Germline CDR1 WSHSY, CDR2 SAAADI. The CDR3 length is 13 residues. The CDR3 sequence: CAITPAGEDTQYF. The CDR3 bases are TGCGCCATCACCCCAGCGGGAGAAGATACGCAGTATTTT.

The gene calls are TRBV7-2 and TRBJ1-2; D is uncertain. Germline V lookup: CDR1 SGHTA, CDR2 FQGNSA. The CDR3 is made up of 16 amino acids. V lost 1 base and J 0 bases, leaving 12 bases between the germline ends. The CDR3: CASSLGRAGTNYGYTF. The CDR3 DNA reads TGTGCCAGCAGCTTAGGGAGGGCGGGGACTAACTATGGCTACACCTTC. Full variable domain (remainder filled in from reference TRBV7-2 and TRBJ1-2): GAGVSQSPSNKVTEKGKDVELRCDPISGHTALYWYRQSLGQGLEFLIYFQGNSAPDKSGLPSDRFSAERTGGSVSTLTIQRTQQEDSAVYLCASSLGRAGTNYGYTFGSGTRLTVV.